The 17 T cell receptor beta chains in this list originate from one sample, sequenced in a study of OX40 agonist ivuxolimab in advanced cancers. The library was generated by the immunoSEQ multiplex PCR assay. As stored in TCRdb, this immuneACCESS dataset retains in-frame rearrangements with V and J assigned. A fraction of the clones does not appear; measured against another copy, unresolved V genes explain less than half of the discrepancy, and the remainder lacks a known reason. Within this sample are more than 55,000 clones, with about 80% of them counted one time only. The ten largest clones capture more than 3% of the sample. Source: CD4+ or CD8+ T cells sorted from blood, taken in a trial of the OX40 agonist ivuxolimab. These receptor sequences come from an adult with an advanced solid tumor such as melanoma, head and neck, liver or kidney cancer.

CDR3 nucleotide sequence: TGTGCCAGCAGCGTAGGCCTAGCGGGGGGGATCTACGAGCAGTACTTC. Translation gives CASSVGLAGGIYEQYF. This chain links TRBV9 with TRBJ2-7, with 12 bases fitting TRBD2. The V segment lost 0 bases and the J segment 3 bases; nucleotides outside the gene matches: 4. Germline assignment: CDR1 SGDLS and CDR2 YYNGEE. The CDR3 has 16 amino acids.

The V gene is TRBV5-5, the J gene TRBJ1-5; D is unresolved. CDR1 is SGHKS, CDR2 YYEKEE, per germline (reference sequence). This CDR3 has 15 amino acids. V was cut by 4 bases and J by 6 bases, with 17 bases left in between. CDR3 loop: CASSLTAGLGQPQHF. As DNA, the CDR3 is TGTGCCAGCAGCCTAACGGCAGGTCTTGGTCAGCCCCAGCATTTT. Based on the CDR3 plus reference TRBV5-5 and TRBJ1-5, the full variable domain is DAGVTQSPTHLIKTRGQQVTLRCSPISGHKSVSWYQQVLGQGPQFIFQYYEKEERGRGNFPDRFSARQFPNYSSELNVNALLLGDSALYLCASSLTAGLGQPQHFGDGTRLSIL.

The chain is built from TRBV7-9 and TRBJ2-7; no clear D. Germline V CDR1 and CDR2: SEHNR, FQNEAQ (reference sequence). Trimming left V 2 bases short and J 2 bases short, with 4 bases between. This CDR3 is built from 12 residues. The CDR3 loop is CASSLSPYEQYF. In nucleotides, the CDR3 is TGTGCCAGCAGCTTAAGTCCCTACGAGCAGTACTTC.

The J gene is TRBJ1-5, the V gene TRBV7-7; D possibly corresponds to TRBD1 (6 bases). Germline values: CDR1 SSHAT, CDR2 FNYEAQ (reference sequence). CDR3 length: 19 residues. With 3 bases removed from V and 1 base from J, the gap between germline ends came to 22 bases. The CDR3 sequence is CASSFPVQRGGRSNQPQHF. CDR3 sequence (DNA): TGTGCCAGCAGCTTTCCTGTACAGAGGGGGGGCAGGAGCAATCAGCCCCAGCATTTT.

This CDR3 is CAISVGNEQFF. The CDR3 DNA reads TGTGCCATCAGTGTAGGCAATGAGCAGTTCTTC. This chain joins TRBV10-3 and TRBJ2-1; the D is unclear. Trimming left V 4 bases short and J 6 bases short, with 4 bases between. The CDR3 loop spans 11 amino acids. The germline CDR1 and CDR2 sequences are ENHRY and SYGVKD.

V usage is TRBV7-9 and J usage is TRBJ1-1; no clear D. This CDR3 comprises 14 residues. CDR1 is SEHNR and CDR2 is FQNEAQ in the germline V gene (reference sequence). The V end lost 3 bases, the J end lost 0 bases, and 8 bases lay between the germline ends. CDR3 amino acids: CASSFKVMNTEAFF. CDR3 in DNA: TGTGCCAGCAGCTTCAAGGTAATGAACACTGAAGCTTTCTTT.

This chain connects TRBV4-2 to TRBJ2-1; D unresolved. Trimming took off 0 bases at V and 10 bases at J, with 13 bases between the two ends. CDR3 size: 14 residues. Germline CDR1 LGHNA, CDR2 YNFKEQ. CDR3 residues: CASSQDPSQREQFF. The CDR3 nucleotides are TGTGCCAGCAGCCAAGACCCCTCGCAACGCGAGCAGTTCTTC.

The chain joins TRBV19 to TRBJ2-2; D may be TRBD1 (6 bases). V lost 7 bases and J 2 bases, leaving 8 bases between the germline ends. Looked up from germline, CDR1 is LNHDA and CDR2 is SQIVND (reference sequence). CDR3 length equals 13 residues. The CDR3 loop is CASTRGNTGELFF. The CDR3 DNA sequence: TGTGCCAGTACCAGGGGAAACACCGGGGAGCTGTTTTTT.

CDR3 in DNA: TGCGCCAGCACCTCAACCGCGGGGAGTGACTATGGCTACACCTTC. This gives the protein CASTSTAGSDYGYTF. The chain recombines TRBV5-1 with TRBJ1-2; no reliable D call. CDR3 length: 15 residues. The V and J ends lost 6 bases and 3 bases respectively, with 18 bases between them. Germline CDR1 reads SGHRS; CDR2 reads YFSETQ.

The V gene is TRBV6-1, the J gene TRBJ1-5, with D hard to call. This CDR3 has 15 residues. The V gene's germline CDR1 is MNHNS and CDR2 SASEGT. V lost 6 bases and J lost 0, with 12 bases in between. In DNA, the CDR3 is TGTGCCAGCAGGAGGCAGCCGAATAGCAATCAGCCCCAGCATTTT. This sequence encodes CASRRQPNSNQPQHF.

The chain uses TRBV28 and TRBJ2-3; no clear D gene. CDR3 length equals 14 residues. V lost 6 bases to trimming and J lost 2 bases, with 12 bases between them. The germline V gene has CDR1 MDHEN and CDR2 SYDVKM. CDR3 DNA sequence: TGTGCCAGCAGCCTTCAGACTCACACAGATACGCAGTATTTT. As protein: CASSLQTHTDTQYF.

The gene calls are TRBV30 and TRBJ2-6; the D is unclear. Trimming removed 7 bases at V and 0 bases at J, with 10 bases between. This CDR3 contains 14 residues. Germline CDR1 GTSNPN, CDR2 SVGIG (reference sequence). The CDR3 nucleotides are TGTGCCTCCAAGGAGTTCTCTGGGGCCAACGTCCTGACTTTC. Its protein is CASKEFSGANVLTF.

This chain links TRBV21-1 with TRBJ1-2. TRBV21-1 is classified as a pseudogene. CDR3 length: 15 amino acids. CDR3 loop: CASSKDEPSPYGYTF. For the CDR3, the DNA is TGTGCCAGCAGCAAAGATGAGCCTTCCCCCTACGGCTACACCTTC.

This chain joins TRBV10-1 and TRBJ2-5, with a tentative D call TRBD1 (6 bases). V lost 2 bases and J 4 bases, leaving 17 bases between the germline ends. The CDR3 has 16 residues. From germline, CDR1 is WNHNN and CDR2 SYGVQD (reference sequence). DNA for the CDR3: TGCGCCAGCAGTGAGGGGGGCCCAGGAAGAGGAGAGACCCAGTACTTC. Protein: CASSEGGPGRGETQYF.

In this sample, this clone turned up once. CDR3 sequence reads: CASSLQGVDEKLFF. The DNA of the CDR3 is TGTGCCAGCAGCTTACAGGGGGTGGATGAAAAACTGTTTTTT. The V call is TRBV5-6, the J call TRBJ1-4, with 8 positions matching TRBD1. This CDR3 has 14 amino acids. V was clipped by 2 bases and J by 6 bases; unmatched bases: 3. Germline CDR1 is SGHDT and CDR2 is YYEEEE.

The chain combines TRBV7-2 with TRBJ1-6; TRBD1 agrees at 8 bases. The germline V gene encodes CDR1 SGHTA and CDR2 FQGNSA. The CDR3 has 15 amino acids. The J segment lost 9 bases and the V segment lost 5 bases, leaving 9 bases of the junction unmatched. The CDR3 DNA reads TGTGCCAGCAGCACGGGACAGGCTTTGGCTTCACCCCTCCACTTT. Protein: CASSTGQALASPLHF.

CDR3 residues: CASSYSAGASYNEQFF. The DNA of the CDR3 is TGTGCCAGCAGTTACTCGGCGGGAGCCTCCTACAATGAGCAGTTCTTC. V usage is TRBV6-5 and J usage is TRBJ2-1; TRBD2 matches 7 bases. Germline V gene lookup returns CDR1 MNHEY and CDR2 SVGAGI. V lost 0 bases to trimming and J lost 0 bases; unmatched junction nucleotides: 2. The CDR3 length is 16 residues.